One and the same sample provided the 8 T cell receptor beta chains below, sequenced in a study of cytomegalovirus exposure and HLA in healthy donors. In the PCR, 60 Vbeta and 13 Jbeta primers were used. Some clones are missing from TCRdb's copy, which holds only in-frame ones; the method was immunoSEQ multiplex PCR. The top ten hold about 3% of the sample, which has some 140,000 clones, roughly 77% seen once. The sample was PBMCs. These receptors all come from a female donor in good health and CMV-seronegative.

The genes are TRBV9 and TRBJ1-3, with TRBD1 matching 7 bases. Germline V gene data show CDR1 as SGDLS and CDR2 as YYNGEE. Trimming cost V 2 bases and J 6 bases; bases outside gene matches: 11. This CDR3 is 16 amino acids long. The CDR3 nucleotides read TGTGCCAGCAGCGTCGGGACAGCCGGAGACCTAAACACCATATATTTT. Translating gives CASSVGTAGDLNTIYF.

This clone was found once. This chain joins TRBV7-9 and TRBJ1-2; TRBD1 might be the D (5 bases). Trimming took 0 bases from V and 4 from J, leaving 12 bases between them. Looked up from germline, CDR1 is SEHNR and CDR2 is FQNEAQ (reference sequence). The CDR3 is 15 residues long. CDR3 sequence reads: CASSLAPGFPYGYTF. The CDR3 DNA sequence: TGTGCCAGCAGCTTAGCCCCAGGGTTTCCCTATGGCTACACCTTC.

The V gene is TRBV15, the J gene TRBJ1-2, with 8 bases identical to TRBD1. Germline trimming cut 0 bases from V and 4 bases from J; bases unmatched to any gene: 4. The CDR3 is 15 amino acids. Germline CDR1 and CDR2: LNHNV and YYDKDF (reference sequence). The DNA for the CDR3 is TGTGCCACCAGCAGAGATCGGGGGACAGGCTATGGCTACACCTTC. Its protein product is CATSRDRGTGYGYTF.

The CDR3 here is CASNGRGSPLHF. Here the CDR3 DNA reads TGTGCCAGTAATGGGAGGGGGTCACCCCTCCACTTT. V gene TRBV19 combines with J gene TRBJ1-6; TRBD1 might be the D (6 bases). Looked up from germline, CDR1 is LNHDA and CDR2 is SQIVND (reference sequence). The V and J ends lost 7 bases and 10 bases respectively, with 11 bases between them. The CDR3 contains 12 residues.

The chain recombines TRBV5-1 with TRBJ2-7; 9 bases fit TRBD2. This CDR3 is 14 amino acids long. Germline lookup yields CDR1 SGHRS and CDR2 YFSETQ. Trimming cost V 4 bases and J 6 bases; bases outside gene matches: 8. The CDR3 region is CASSRPAGGGEQYF. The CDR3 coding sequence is TGCGCCAGCAGCAGACCGGCGGGAGGGGGCGAGCAGTACTTC.

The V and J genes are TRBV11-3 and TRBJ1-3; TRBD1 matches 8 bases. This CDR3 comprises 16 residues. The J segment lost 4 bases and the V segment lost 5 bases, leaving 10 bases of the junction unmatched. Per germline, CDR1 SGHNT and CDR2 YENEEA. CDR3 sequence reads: CASSRPTGAEGNTIYF. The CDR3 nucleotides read TGTGCCAGCAGCCGCCCGACAGGGGCTGAGGGAAACACCATATATTTT.

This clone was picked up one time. The CDR3 region is CASSFGLNTEAFF. The CDR3 DNA follows: TGCGCCAGCAGCTTTGGGCTGAACACTGAAGCTTTCTTT. The gene calls are TRBV5-1 and TRBJ1-1; no clear D. Germline loops: CDR1 SGHRS, CDR2 YFSETQ. CDR3 length equals 13 residues. V was pared by 2 bases and J by 0 bases, with 5 bases between.

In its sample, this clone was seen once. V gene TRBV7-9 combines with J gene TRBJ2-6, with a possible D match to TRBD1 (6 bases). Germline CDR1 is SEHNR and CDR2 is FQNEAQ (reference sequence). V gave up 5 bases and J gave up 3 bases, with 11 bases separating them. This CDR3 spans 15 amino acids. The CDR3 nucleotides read TGTGCCAGCAGCGTACAGGGTCTTGGGGCCAACGTCCTGACTTTC. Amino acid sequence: CASSVQGLGANVLTF.